This T cell receptor beta chain appears in the sequencing data of a study of neurological immune-mediated disorders. Study overall: Among roughly 35 multiple sclerosis patients, 31 were relapsing-remitting and 3 were secondary progressive.

From 15-18 subjects, over 170 million TCR-beta sequences were obtained in each sequencing run. TCRdb fed the 5' RACE reads into MiXCR, producing one record per CDR3 protein. This table holds just over 50,000 distinct CDR3 sequences, 3% to 4% found once. In regard to this clonotype: What it recognizes is unknown.

There are 16 residues in the CDR3. Per the germline V gene, CDR1 is SGHDT and CDR2 is YYEEEE. Trimming took off 0 bases at V and 1 base at J, with 13 bases between the two ends. Study conclusions and caveats: Neither clinical nor MRI features were associated with the multiple sclerosis repertoire cluster. The phylogenetic placement of 18 of 34 multiple sclerosis patients' repertoires in one related-CDR3 cluster constitutes a possible signature.

The chain uses TRBV5-6 and TRBJ2-5, with a weak D call TRBD1 (5 bases). The sequencing input was PBMCs. This receptor was identified in a man aged 35 to 55 with multiple sclerosis. In DNA, the CDR3 is TGTGCCAGCAGCTTGGCTCAGGCAGGGCCCCAAGAGACCCAGTACTTC. It yields the protein CASSLAQAGPQETQYF.